The 26 T cell receptor beta chains below all came from one sample that was sequenced in a study of spatial heterogeneity in lung cancer. Time point in this sample: sample taken at primary tumor resection. TCRdb re-called the 5' RACE reads through MiXCR, storing one row per CDR3 protein. Among around 26,000 distinct CDR3 sequences listed, 6% to 7.5% were seen once. The specimen comprised PBMCs, sampled at surgery. The receptors shown here come from a male donor with early-stage non-small cell lung cancer.

At least ten counts were recorded for this clonotype. V is TRBV12-5 and J is TRBJ1-1; no clear D. This CDR3 contains 14 residues. V was cut by 7 bases and J by 5 bases, with 17 bases left in between. Germline V gives CDR1 LGHNT, CDR2 FRNRAP. As DNA, the CDR3 is TGTGCTAGTGCCGTGGGGAGTGGACGGACTGAAGCTTTCTTT. Amino acids: CASAVGSGRTEAFF.

Many counts were recorded for this clonotype. The rearrangement joins TRBV5-6 to TRBJ2-1; D call uncertain. CDR3 size: 18 residues. Germline loops: CDR1 SGHDT, CDR2 YYEEEE. V was shortened by 3 bases and J by 1 base, with 20 bases between the two germline ends. The chain's CDR3 is CASSSVLSPLGSYNEQFF. The CDR3, as DNA: TGTGCCAGCAGCTCGGTGTTGAGCCCCCTCGGTTCCTACAATGAGCAGTTCTTC.

This clonotype was recorded at least ten times. V is TRBV5-4 and J is TRBJ2-2; TRBD2 agrees at 10 bases. The V and J ends lost 4 bases and 0 bases, in that order; junction bases with no gene match: 6. Germline CDR1 SGHNT, CDR2 YYREEE (reference sequence). The CDR3 has 17 residues. Here the CDR3 reads CASSLPLAGSNTGELFF. CDR3 in DNA: TGTGCCAGCAGCCTTCCACTAGCGGGGTCGAACACCGGGGAGCTGTTTTTT.

The rearrangement uses TRBV18 and TRBJ1-4; D may be TRBD1 (5 bases). The length of the CDR3 is 13 residues. Trimming took 3 bases from V and 5 from J, leaving 7 bases between them. Germline CDR1 KGHSH, CDR2 LQKENI. Written as DNA, the CDR3 is TGTGCCAGCTCACCCAACAGGAATGAAAAACTGTTTTTT. Protein product: CASSPNRNEKLFF.

Remarks on this clonotype: It may be a read error: a sequence one base away is much more abundant. The J gene is TRBJ1-4, the V gene TRBV10-3, with 9 bases fitting TRBD1. The germline CDR1 and CDR2 sequences are ENHRY and SYGVKD. The length of the CDR3 is 12 residues. Losses at the gene ends were 10 bases for V and 7 bases for J; bases not matched to a gene: 4. The CDR3 reads CATRTGAEKLFF. As DNA, the CDR3 is TGTGCCACGAGGACAGGGGCTGAAAAACTGTTTTTT.

There are a few counts of this clonotype. V gene TRBV7-2 combines with J gene TRBJ1-1; perhaps TRBD1 as D (5 bases). Germline V gene sequence: CDR1 SGHTA, CDR2 FQGNSA. CDR3 length: 13 amino acids. V lost 2 bases and J 4 bases, leaving 8 bases between the germline ends. The CDR3 DNA sequence: TGTGCCAGCAGCTTACCAGGGACCACTGAAGCTTTCTTT. Its translation is CASSLPGTTEAFF.

This clonotype was observed at least ten times. The V and J genes are TRBV3-1 and TRBJ1-1; TRBD1 is a possible D gene (5 bases). V gave up 0 bases and J gave up 5 bases, with 13 bases separating them. Germline V CDR1 and CDR2: LGHDT, YNNKEL (reference sequence). The CDR3 extends over 15 amino acids. The CDR3 sequence is CASSQDIGVVTEAFF. In DNA, the CDR3 is TGTGCCAGCAGCCAAGACATAGGGGTGGTGACTGAAGCTTTCTTT. The full variable domain, its missing parts supplied by reference TRBV3-1 and TRBJ1-1, is DTAVSQTPKYLVTQMGNDKSIKCEQNLGHDTMYWYKQDSKKFLKIMFSYNNKELIINETVPNRFSPKSPDKAHLNLHINSLELGDSAVYFCASSQDIGVVTEAFFGQGTRLTVV.

In its sample, this clonotype was seen many times. This chain uses TRBV7-9 with TRBJ2-1, with 9 bases that match TRBD1. The ends lost 5 bases at V and 5 bases at J; junction bases unmatched: 16. In germline, CDR1 is SEHNR, CDR2 FQNEAQ (reference sequence). The length of the CDR3 is 18 residues. Here the CDR3 reads CASSTTRDRARRNNEQFF. CDR3 nucleotide sequence: TGTGCCAGCAGCACCACCCGGGACAGGGCTCGCCGGAACAATGAGCAGTTCTTC.

This clonotype was observed at least ten times. The chain has TRBV6-5 and TRBJ2-7, with 7 positions matching TRBD1. Germline loops: CDR1 MNHEY, CDR2 SVGAGI. The CDR3 runs to 14 residues. The V and J ends lost 2 bases and 4 bases, in that order; junction bases with no gene match: 5. For the CDR3, the DNA is TGTGCCAGCAGTTACCCCGGGACAGCTTACGAGCAGTACGTC. This gives the protein CASSYPGTAYEQYV.

This clonotype was recorded at least ten times. V and J are TRBV9 and TRBJ2-2; a possible D gene is TRBD1 (6 bases). The CDR3 consists of 17 residues. The germline CDR1 and CDR2 sequences are SGDLS and YYNGEE. The V and J ends lost 0 bases and 6 bases respectively, with 18 bases between them. As DNA, the CDR3 is TGTGCCAGCAGCGTAGGAGTGGGACAAGGCCCATCCGGGGAGCTGTTTTTT. Its protein is CASSVGVGQGPSGELFF.

The chain couples TRBV5-6 to TRBJ2-7; no clear D. This CDR3 is built from 12 residues. Germline lookup yields CDR1 SGHDT and CDR2 YYEEEE. Trimming took 2 bases from V and 4 from J, leaving 7 bases between them. The CDR3 DNA reads as TGTGCCAGCAGCTTAGACCGGTACGAGCAGTACTTC. This translates into CASSLDRYEQYF.

This clonotype showed up many times. The chain links TRBV5-8 to TRBJ2-7; D unresolved. The germline V and J ends were trimmed by 2 bases and 3 bases, with 3 bases remaining between them. There are 11 residues in the CDR3. Germline V gene data show CDR1 as SGHTS and CDR2 as YDEGEE. The CDR3 spells CASSFGYEQYF. For the CDR3, the DNA is TGTGCCAGCAGCTTCGGCTACGAGCAGTACTTC.

This clonotype was seen more than once but under ten times. The V gene is TRBV27, the J gene TRBJ2-6, with TRBD1 as a possible D gene (5 bases). Germline V CDR1 and CDR2: MNHEY, SMNVEV (reference sequence). The CDR3 spans 17 residues. Trimming shortened V by 4 bases and J by 4 bases, and 17 bases separated the two germline ends. The CDR3: CASSSIYRPPGANVLTF. The CDR3 DNA sequence: TGTGCCAGCAGTTCCATCTACAGGCCCCCGGGGGCCAACGTCCTGACTTTC.

This clonotype was counted at least ten times. This chain uses TRBV2 with TRBJ1-1, with D perhaps TRBD1 (5 bases). Germline assignment: CDR1 SNHLY and CDR2 FYNNEI. This CDR3 spans 14 amino acids. Trimming shortened V by 2 bases and J by 5 bases, and 12 bases separated the two germline ends. CDR3 region: CASSEFAQATEAFF. CDR3 DNA sequence: TGTGCCAGCAGTGAATTTGCACAGGCAACTGAAGCTTTCTTT.

This clonotype was seen many times. This chain connects TRBV27 to TRBJ1-4, with D tentatively TRBD1 (6 bases). Deletions cut 2 bases from V and 8 bases from J, with 18 bases between. Per the germline V gene, CDR1 is MNHEY and CDR2 is SMNVEV (reference sequence). The CDR3 has 16 residues. This CDR3 reads CASSLRVGTGFEKLFF. The CDR3 DNA reads as TGTGCCAGCAGTTTAAGGGTCGGAACAGGGTTCGAAAAACTGTTTTTT. Variable domain in full (rest from reference TRBV27 and TRBJ1-4): EAQVTQNPRYLITVTGKKLTVTCSQNMNHEYMSWYRQDPGLGLRQIYYSMNVEVTDKGDVPEGYKVSRKEKRNFPLILESPSPNQTSLYFCASSLRVGTGFEKLFFGSGTQLSVL.

The chain couples TRBV5-1 to TRBJ2-3, with 9 bases fitting TRBD2. Germline-derived CDR1 and CDR2 are SGHRS and YFSETQ. The CDR3 runs to 15 residues. V was pared by 2 bases and J by 4 bases, with 5 bases of the junction left unmatched. This CDR3 is CASSFSGGGSDTQYF. As DNA, the CDR3 is TGCGCCAGCAGCTTTAGCGGGGGTGGATCAGATACGCAGTATTTT.

This clonotype was detected many times. The chain couples TRBV5-1 to TRBJ2-1; no clear D. Germline V gene data show CDR1 as SGHRS and CDR2 as YFSETQ. The CDR3 runs 12 residues. V was cut by 4 bases and J by 12 bases, with 14 bases left in between. CDR3 bases: TGCGCCAGCAGCCCAACTCAATCGGGGCAGTTCTTC. It yields the protein CASSPTQSGQFF.

The chain is built from TRBV9 and TRBJ2-5; D uncertain. Looked up from germline, CDR1 is SGDLS and CDR2 is YYNGEE. Between the trimmed V and J ends, which lost 0 bases and 0 bases, there was a span of 9 bases. CDR3 size: 15 residues. The CDR3 protein is CASSVEYRDQETQYF. As DNA, the CDR3 is TGTGCCAGCAGCGTAGAGTATAGGGACCAAGAGACCCAGTACTTC.

This clonotype was counted ten times or more. J is TRBJ2-1 and V is TRBV11-2, with D unclear. The V gene lost 1 base and the J gene lost 2 bases, with 6 bases spanning the gap. CDR3 length: 14 amino acids. Germline-derived CDR1 and CDR2 are SGHAT and FQNNGV. Here the CDR3 DNA reads TGTGCCAGCAGCTTAGGTGACGCCTACAATGAGCAGTTCTTC. It is translated as CASSLGDAYNEQFF.

CDR3 nucleotide sequence: TGTGCCAGCAGTCCTACCCTTTCCGACAGGGCCCCCACCGGGGAGCTGTTTTTT. It yields the protein CASSPTLSDRAPTGELFF. The gene calls are TRBV12-3 or TRBV12-4 and TRBJ2-2; 7 bases map to TRBD1. The trim removed 5 bases at V and 4 bases at J, leaving 16 bases unmatched. The CDR3 runs 18 residues.

This clonotype was recorded many times. V is TRBV30 and J is TRBJ2-6; D gene uncertain. V was clipped by 1 base and J by 0 bases, with 7 bases between them. This CDR3 has 15 amino acids. Germline V gene sequence: CDR1 GTSNPN, CDR2 SVGIG (reference sequence). The CDR3 reads CAWSALHSGANVLTF. The CDR3 DNA sequence: TGTGCCTGGAGTGCTCTGCACTCTGGGGCCAACGTCCTGACTTTC.

This clonotype was recorded at least ten times. This chain connects TRBV20-1 to TRBJ2-1; D ambiguous. Trimming cost V 1 base and J 8 bases, with 21 bases left between them. The germline gives CDR1 DFQATT, CDR2 SNEGSKA (reference sequence). The CDR3 contains 16 residues. The CDR3: CSARVSWLEDADEQFF. In nucleotides, the CDR3 is TGCAGTGCTAGAGTTTCGTGGCTAGAGGACGCGGATGAGCAGTTCTTC.

The chain uses TRBV9 and TRBJ1-2; 8 bases align to TRBD1. The V and J ends lost 3 bases and 5 bases, in that order; junction bases with no gene match: 9. This CDR3 comprises 15 residues. CDR1 is SGDLS, CDR2 YYNGEE, per germline. The chain's CDR3 is CASSALDRGRYGYTF. Here the CDR3 DNA reads TGTGCCAGCAGCGCCTTAGACAGGGGTCGATATGGCTACACCTTC.

This clonotype was detected many times. The chain joins TRBV5-1 to TRBJ2-4, with 9 bases fitting TRBD1. Trimming removed 0 bases from V and 7 bases from J; junction bases left unmatched: 5. CDR1 SGHRS and CDR2 YFSETQ come from the germline V gene. The CDR3 totals 15 residues. The CDR3, as DNA: TGCGCCAGCAGCTTGGGCGGGACAGGGTACAACATTCAGTACTTC. It translates to CASSLGGTGYNIQYF.

The table lists this clonotype with a few counts. The CDR3 DNA is TGTGCCAGTAGTATCCCAGGCACCGAGACCCAGTACTTC. It encodes CASSIPGTETQYF. This rearrangement joins TRBV19 to TRBJ2-5, with D unresolved. The germline CDR1 and CDR2 sequences are LNHDA and SQIVND (reference sequence). V was clipped by 3 bases and J by 5 bases, with 10 bases between them. The CDR3 contains 13 residues.

The chain carries TRBV5-8 and TRBJ1-5; D not certain. The CDR3 runs to 14 residues. V was clipped by 2 bases and J by 1 base, with 7 bases between them. Germline V lookup: CDR1 SGHTS, CDR2 YDEGEE. The CDR3 region is CASSFLGSNQPQHF. The CDR3 DNA sequence: TGTGCCAGCAGCTTCTTGGGGAGCAATCAGCCCCAGCATTTT. Using reference TRBV5-8 and TRBJ1-5 for the parts outside the CDR3, the full variable domain is EAGVTQSPTHLIKTRGQQATLRCSPISGHTSVYWYQQALGLGLQFLLWYDEGEERNRGNFPPRFSGRQFPNYSSELNVNALELEDSALYLCASSFLGSNQPQHFGDGTRLSIL.